This record looks at one T cell receptor (beta chain) sequence and its context. Its matching antigen is unknown. The data derive from a study of siplizumab effects on memory and regulatory T cells. Broader study findings: Researchers could map only a minor fraction of alloreactive clones to unstimulated subsets. Alloreactive CD4+ clones that could be mapped were on average approximately 69% Treg-derived with siplizumab, against about 30% in controls. Sequences that were alloreactive and traceable to unstimulated CD4+ memory cells were significantly reduced by siplizumab. An assignable naive or memory phenotype was lacking in roughly 75-97% of proliferating CD4+ or CD8+ clones.

Some clones are missing from TCRdb's copy, which holds only in-frame ones; the method was immunoSEQ multiplex PCR. The table includes some 100,000 clones, over 90% detected once. V was shortened by 5 bases and J by 8 bases, with 6 bases between the two germline ends. Germline CDR1 and CDR2: MNHNY and SVGAGI (reference sequence). This CDR3 spans 11 amino acids. This receptor was taken from a human donor in good health. The J gene is TRBJ1-4, the V gene TRBV6-6; D ambiguous. The sequenced sample consisted of non-Treg CD4+ T cells sorted from blood. The CDR3 coding sequence is TGTGCCAGCAGTACTAGGGAAAAACTGTTTTTT. As protein: CASSTREKLFF.